Following are 27 T cell receptor beta chains from one sample sequenced in a study of blood T cell repertoires in COVID-19. Some clones are missing from TCRdb's copy, which holds only in-frame ones; the method was immunoSEQ multiplex PCR. The repertoire holds about 36,000 clones, with roughly 77% as singletons. The sample taken for sequencing was peripheral blood. These receptors all come from a human donor in a cohort sampled during active or convalescent COVID-19. The donor label of this sample is uncertain.

This sequence joins TRBV28 and TRBJ2-1; maybe TRBD1 (5 bases). Germline V CDR1 and CDR2: MDHEN, SYDVKM. V lost 3 bases and J 2 bases, leaving 11 bases between the germline ends. The CDR3 consists of 15 residues. The CDR3 DNA reads as TGTGCCAGCAGTTTCGGAGACAGAACCTACAATGAGCAGTTCTTC. Translation: CASSFGDRTYNEQFF.

The chain uses TRBV5-4 and TRBJ2-1; tentatively, D is TRBD1 (6 bases). The germline gives CDR1 SGHNT, CDR2 YYREEE (reference sequence). Trimming left V 4 bases short and J 1 base short, with 12 bases between. CDR3 size: 15 residues. CDR3 amino acids: CASSEGTNSYNEQFF. The CDR3 nucleotides are TGTGCCAGCAGCGAAGGGACAAATTCCTACAATGAGCAGTTCTTC.

CDR3 amino acids: CASSPQREEAFF. The CDR3 DNA follows: TGTGCCAGCTCACCACAGCGAGAAGAAGCTTTCTTT. This chain connects TRBV18 to TRBJ1-1; D call uncertain. Germline CDR1 reads KGHSH; CDR2 reads LQKENI. The CDR3 runs 12 residues. V was shortened by 1 base and J by 8 bases, with 8 bases between the two germline ends.

The chain is built from TRBV6-6 and TRBJ2-5; the match to TRBD1 covers 7 bases. Germline V gives CDR1 MNHNY, CDR2 SVGAGI (reference sequence). The CDR3 contains 13 residues. V gave up 4 bases and J gave up 4 bases; unmatched junction bases: 3. The chain's CDR3 is CASSLDRAETQYF. CDR3 DNA: TGTGCCAGCAGTTTAGACAGGGCAGAGACCCAGTACTTC.

CDR3 bases: TGCGCCAGCAGTCCTGACAGAGATAATTCACCCCTCCACTTT. Its protein product is CASSPDRDNSPLHF. This chain links TRBV5-1 with TRBJ1-6, with a possible D match to TRBD1 (5 bases). From germline, CDR1 is SGHRS and CDR2 YFSETQ. There are 14 residues in the CDR3. The ends were cut back, 5 bases at V and 5 bases at J, with 11 bases in the middle.

This clone was recorded a few times. The chain joins TRBV28 to TRBJ2-3, with 11 bases identical to TRBD1. Looked up from germline, CDR1 is MDHEN and CDR2 is SYDVKM. The CDR3 is 16 residues long. The V and J ends lost 7 bases and 5 bases, in that order; junction bases with no gene match: 11. In DNA, the CDR3 is TGTGCCAGCACCTTCGGGGGACAGGGGGATCAAGATACGCAGTATTTT. Protein product: CASTFGGQGDQDTQYF.

The chain couples TRBV27 to TRBJ1-5; D remains unclear. The CDR3 extends over 11 amino acids. Per the germline V gene, CDR1 is MNHEY and CDR2 is SMNVEV (reference sequence). Deletions cut 7 bases from V and 4 bases from J, with 5 bases between. The CDR3 here is CASNRNQPQHF. The CDR3 bases are TGTGCCAGCAACAGAAATCAGCCCCAGCATTTT.

The chain couples TRBV2 to TRBJ2-5, with TRBD2 identical over 8 bases. The J segment lost 5 bases and the V segment lost 1 base, leaving 3 bases of the junction unmatched. Germline CDR1 SNHLY, CDR2 FYNNEI. CDR3 length: 14 amino acids. This CDR3 reads CASSEVRGRETQYF. The CDR3 nucleotides read TGTGCCAGCAGTGAAGTGCGCGGGAGGGAGACCCAGTACTTC.

This clone was observed once. The gene calls are TRBV7-9 and TRBJ1-2; TRBD1 might be the D (6 bases). Looked up from germline, CDR1 is SEHNR and CDR2 is FQNEAQ (reference sequence). Trimming left V 5 bases short and J 2 bases short, with 15 bases between. This CDR3 has 15 amino acids. The CDR3 region has the DNA TGTGCCAGCAGCGTCCGGGACACGACCAACTATGGCTACACCTTC. Translating gives CASSVRDTTNYGYTF.

CDR3 loop: CATSDIYHTGELFF. CDR3 nucleotides: TGTGCCACCAGTGATATCTACCACACCGGGGAGCTGTTTTTT. The chain uses TRBV24-1 and TRBJ2-2; no firm D call. The CDR3 is 14 residues long. Trimming took 3 bases from V and 3 from J, leaving 7 bases between them. The germline CDR1 and CDR2 sequences are KGHDR and SFDVKD.

The chain joins TRBV10-3 to TRBJ2-5; 7 bases fit TRBD2. From germline, CDR1 is ENHRY and CDR2 SYGVKD. V dropped 2 bases and J dropped 3; count of bases not matched to a gene: 3. The CDR3 length is 14 residues. This chain's CDR3 is CAISEGLAEETQYF. The CDR3 coding sequence is TGTGCCATCAGTGAGGGGCTAGCGGAAGAGACCCAGTACTTC.

The chain has TRBV19 and TRBJ2-5; 9 bases align to TRBD1. CDR1 and CDR2 from the germline V gene are LNHDA and SQIVND (reference sequence). This CDR3 region has 15 residues. V was pared by 6 bases and J by 5 bases, with 10 bases of the junction left unmatched. CDR3 sequence (DNA): TGTGCCAGTAGGAGGACAGGGGTGAGCCAGGAGACCCAGTACTTC. This translates into CASRRTGVSQETQYF.

V and J are TRBV6-4 and TRBJ2-7, with unresolved D. Trimming pared 4 bases from V and 6 bases from J, leaving 13 bases between. The germline CDR1 and CDR2 sequences are MRHNA and SNTAGT. The length of the CDR3 is 13 residues. CDR3 loop: CASSVSAVGEQYF. The DNA for the CDR3 is TGTGCCAGCAGTGTCTCTGCGGTAGGCGAGCAGTACTTC.

J is TRBJ1-3 and V is TRBV18; perhaps TRBD1 as D (5 bases). CDR1 and CDR2 from the germline V gene are KGHSH and LQKENI. CDR3 length: 14 residues. The germline V and J ends were trimmed by 2 bases and 7 bases, with 12 bases remaining between them. This chain's CDR3 is CASSPAGIRNTIYF. The CDR3 DNA is TGTGCCAGCTCACCAGCAGGGATTCGGAACACCATATATTTT.

The V gene is TRBV5-1, the J gene TRBJ2-3, with TRBD2 identical over 10 bases. Per the germline V gene, CDR1 is SGHRS and CDR2 is YFSETQ. The V gene end was trimmed by 4 bases and the J gene end by 4 bases; junction bases not matched to a gene: 9. The CDR3 extends over 16 amino acids. The CDR3 loop is CASSTASGRGSDTQYF. CDR3 DNA: TGCGCCAGCAGCACCGCCAGCGGGAGGGGATCAGATACGCAGTATTTT.

V gene TRBV6-6 combines with J gene TRBJ1-1; 9 bases agree with TRBD1. V was pared by 5 bases and J by 1 base, with 5 bases of the junction left unmatched. This CDR3 contains 15 residues. Germline V lookup: CDR1 MNHNY, CDR2 SVGAGI (reference sequence). The CDR3 spells CASSQEQGANTEAFF. In DNA form, the CDR3 reads TGTGCCAGCAGTCAGGAACAGGGGGCGAACACTGAAGCTTTCTTT.

V gene TRBV4-3 combines with J gene TRBJ1-1; 9 positions match TRBD1. The J segment lost 1 base and the V segment lost 3 bases, leaving 6 bases of the junction unmatched. CDR1 and CDR2 (germline): LGHNA, YSLEER. CDR3 length: 16 residues. In DNA form, the CDR3 reads TGCGCCAGCAGCCAGGAAACAGGGGGCCAGAACACTGAAGCTTTCTTT. Translated: CASSQETGGQNTEAFF.

The chain uses TRBV24-1 and TRBJ2-1, with TRBD1 as a possible D gene (6 bases). The CDR3 runs to 13 residues. The V end was cut by 8 bases, the J end by 4 bases, with 11 bases between. The germline V gene has CDR1 KGHDR and CDR2 SFDVKD. CDR3 DNA: TGTGCCACCACCGGGACACCTTACAATGAGCAGTTCTTC. It is translated as CATTGTPYNEQFF.

The V call is TRBV19, the J call TRBJ1-3, with 7 positions matching TRBD1. The J segment lost 4 bases and the V segment lost 4 bases, leaving 1 base of the junction unmatched. The germline V gene encodes CDR1 LNHDA and CDR2 SQIVND (reference sequence). The CDR3 loop spans 13 amino acids. The CDR3 DNA reads as TGTGCCAGTAGTACGGGACAGGGAAACACCATATATTTT. It codes for CASSTGQGNTIYF.

The J gene is TRBJ2-7, the V gene TRBV3-1 (or the pseudogene TRBV3-2), with D perhaps TRBD1 (7 bases). From germline, CDR1 is LGHDT and CDR2 YNNKEL (reference sequence). The CDR3 is 15 residues long. V was pared by 2 bases and J by 2 bases, with 13 bases between. CDR3: CASSQRQGGPYEQYF. CDR3 nucleotides: TGTGCCAGCAGCCAACGACAGGGAGGACCCTACGAGCAGTACTTC.

V is TRBV5-1 and J is TRBJ2-7, with TRBD2 matching over 7 bases. J lost 2 bases, V lost 4 bases, and 6 bases had no gene match. This CDR3 has 14 amino acids. From germline, CDR1 is SGHRS and CDR2 YFSETQ. This chain's CDR3 is CASSGLGGAYEQYF. Here the CDR3 DNA reads TGCGCCAGCAGCGGGCTGGGAGGGGCCTACGAGCAGTACTTC.

The chain carries TRBV10-3 and TRBJ2-1, with D tentatively TRBD2 (6 bases). V was clipped by 3 bases and J by 5 bases, with 14 bases between them. From germline, CDR1 is ENHRY and CDR2 SYGVKD. The CDR3 spans 15 residues. CDR3 bases: TGTGCCATCAGTGAATGGGCGGGACGAAACAATGAGCAGTTCTTC. This encodes CAISEWAGRNNEQFF.

This clone was seen a few times. This chain uses TRBV29-1 with TRBJ2-3; TRBD2 is a possible D gene (5 bases). V shed 6 bases and J shed 5 bases, with 15 bases lying between them. CDR1 and CDR2 from the germline V gene are SQVTM and ANQGSEA. This CDR3 has 13 amino acids. As DNA, the CDR3 is TGCAGCGTCTCCTTAGCGCAAGGAGATACGCAGTATTTT. Its translation is CSVSLAQGDTQYF.

The rearrangement links TRBV11-2 to TRBJ1-5, with a tentative D call TRBD1 (5 bases). Deletions cut 1 base from V and 1 base from J, with 8 bases between. Germline lookup yields CDR1 SGHAT and CDR2 FQNNGV. The length of the CDR3 is 15 residues. CDR3 sequence reads: CASSLGGGSNQPQHF. Written as DNA, the CDR3 is TGTGCCAGCAGCTTAGGGGGCGGAAGCAATCAGCCCCAGCATTTT.

The chain is built from TRBV5-5 and TRBJ2-5; 9 bases align to TRBD1. The junction had 2 bases not matched to a gene; V was cut back by 0 bases and J by 5 bases. The germline gives CDR1 SGHKS, CDR2 YYEKEE (reference sequence). The CDR3 contains 14 residues. CDR3 region: CASSLGQGGETQYF. The CDR3 DNA follows: TGTGCCAGCAGCTTGGGACAGGGGGGGGAGACCCAGTACTTC.

This sequence joins TRBV5-1 and TRBJ2-2; 8 bases fit TRBD2. The CDR3 has 15 residues. Per germline, CDR1 SGHRS and CDR2 YFSETQ. After removal of 4 bases from V and 4 bases from J, the junction contained 6 bases not matched to a gene. The CDR3 sequence is CASSIGLALTGELFF. CDR3 nucleotide sequence: TGCGCCAGCAGCATAGGACTAGCCCTCACCGGGGAGCTGTTTTTT.

CDR3 DNA: TGTGCCAGCAGCTTAGACAGGGGGCAGGGCAATGAGCAGTTCTTC. It yields the protein CASSLDRGQGNEQFF. V usage is TRBV7-2 and J usage is TRBJ2-1; 9 bases are a match to TRBD1. This CDR3 has 15 residues. J gave up 6 bases and V 1 base, and 4 bases lay outside the gene matches. Germline V gene lookup returns CDR1 SGHTA and CDR2 FQGNSA.